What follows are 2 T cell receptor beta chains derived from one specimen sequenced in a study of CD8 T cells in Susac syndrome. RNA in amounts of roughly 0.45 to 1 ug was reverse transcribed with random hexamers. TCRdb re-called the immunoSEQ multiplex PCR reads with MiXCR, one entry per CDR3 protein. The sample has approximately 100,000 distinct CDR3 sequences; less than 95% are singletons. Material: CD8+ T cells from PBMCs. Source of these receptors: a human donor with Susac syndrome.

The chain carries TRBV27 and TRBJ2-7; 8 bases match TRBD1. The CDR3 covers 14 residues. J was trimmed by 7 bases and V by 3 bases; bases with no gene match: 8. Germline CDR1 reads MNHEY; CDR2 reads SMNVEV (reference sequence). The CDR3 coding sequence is TGTGCCAGCAGTTTGCAGGGGGCTGGTCGTGAGCAGTACTTC. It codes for CASSLQGAGREQYF.

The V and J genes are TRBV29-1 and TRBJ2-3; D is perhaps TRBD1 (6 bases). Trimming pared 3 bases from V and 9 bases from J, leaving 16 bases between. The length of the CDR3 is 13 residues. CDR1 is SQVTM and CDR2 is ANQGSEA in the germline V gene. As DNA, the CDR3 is TGCAGCGTTGAGGGGAACAGGGACCTAACGCAGTATTTT. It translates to CSVEGNRDLTQYF.